A selection of T cell receptor beta chains follows, all from one sample in a study of T cell repertoires in cytomegalovirus infection. The antigens these receptors bind are not known. TCRdb analysed the reads with MiXCR anew, one entry per CDR3 protein. The repertoire holds hundreds of thousands of distinct CDR3 sequences, around a third seen once, with more than 13% in the top ten. The sequenced sample was cultured CD8+ T cells from PBMCs, obtained from culture after CMV antigen stimulation. The receptors derive from a human donor in good health (CMV status not recorded). Some clones in this sample may be carry-over from other donors' samples. CDR3s include the opening cysteine and the closing phenylalanine or tryptophan. A D gene is named only where the DNA matches it firmly. Part of the rows lack a size; the others show once, few, many or a class for expanded clones.

>14|TRBJ1-1|NA|many|TRBV11-3
CASSLGGFGTEAFF
TGTGCCAGCAGCTTAGGGGGTTTTGGCACTGAAGCTTTCTTT
>12|TRBJ1-1|NA|NA|TRBV7-8
CASLRTNTEAFF
TGTGCCAGCTTACGTACGAACACTGAAGCTTTCTTT
>15|TRBJ1-2|NA|few|TRBV7-9
CASSYAEGADYGYTF
TGTGCCAGCAGCTATGCAGAAGGGGCGGACTATGGCTACACCTTC
>18|TRBJ1-1|TRBD1|few|TRBV6-5
CASSYASGTGGVRTEAFF
TGTGCCAGCAGTTATGCCTCCGGGACAGGGGGCGTGAGAACTGAAGCTTTCTTT
>13|TRBJ1-2|NA|NA|TRBV20-1
CSARSMGVYGYTF
TGCAGTGCTAGAAGTATGGGGGTATATGGCTACACCTTC
>13|TRBJ1-3|NA|NA|TRBV29-1
CSAWLTGGNTIYF
TGCAGCGCTTGGCTGACAGGAGGAAACACCATATATTTT
>17|TRBJ2-2|TRBD2|NA|TRBV7-9
CASSLWGLAANTGELFF
TGTGCCAGCAGCTTATGGGGACTAGCGGCGAACACCGGGGAGCTGTTTTTT
>12|TRBJ2-2|NA|NA|TRBV7-2
CASSLEGVRLFF
TGTGCCAGCAGCTTAGAGGGGGTTAGGCTGTTTTTT
>11|TRBJ2-2|NA|few|TRBV7-2
CASSTAGELFF
TGTGCCAGCAGCACGGCCGGGGAGCTGTTTTTT
>14|TRBJ1-6|TRBD1|many|TRBV12-3/TRBV12-4
CASRTTGIPSPLHF
TGTGCCAGCCGTACGACAGGGATACCCTCACCCCTCCACTTT
>16|TRBJ2-3|TRBD1|NA|TRBV3-1
CASSPIGTGYTDTQYF
TGTGCCAGCAGCCCTATAGGGACAGGGTATACAGATACGCAGTATTTT
>15|TRBJ2-1|TRBD2|NA|TRBV5-6
CASSLGTSGGASGFF
TGTGCCAGCAGCCTAGGGACTAGCGGGGGGGCCTCAGGGTTCTTC
>14|TRBJ1-2|NA|NA|TRBV4-1
CASSQESGDYGYTF
TGCGCCAGCAGCCAAGAATCCGGGGACTATGGCTACACCTTC
>13|TRBJ1-1|NA|NA|TRBV29-1
CSVETGDRTEAFF
TGCAGCGTTGAAACGGGAGATCGGACTGAAGCTTTCTTT
>16|TRBJ1-5|NA|few|TRBV7-9
CASTPEGSYGNQPQHF
TGTGCCAGCACCCCTGAGGGTTCGTATGGCAATCAGCCCCAGCATTTT
>15|TRBJ2-1|NA|few|TRBV9
CASREREIPYNEQFF
TGTGCCAGCCGGGAGAGGGAGATACCCTACAATGAGCAGTTCTTC
>11|TRBJ2-7|NA|few|TRBV12-3/TRBV12-4
CASSTGSEQYF
TGTGCCAGCAGTACAGGTTCCGAGCAGTACTTC
>17|TRBJ2-1|NA|NA|TRBV15
CATSRVTDGSSYNEQFF
TGTGCCACCAGCAGAGTTACCGACGGTAGCTCCTACAATGAGCAGTTCTTC
>12|TRBJ2-1|NA|NA|TRBV7-9
CASSPETNEQFF
TGTGCCAGCAGCCCGGAGACTAATGAGCAGTTCTTC
>16|TRBJ2-1|TRBD1|few|TRBV6-1
CASSGSGTGTYNEQFF
TGTGCCAGCAGTGGTTCCGGGACAGGGACCTACAATGAGCAGTTCTTC
>15|TRBJ2-5|NA|NA|TRBV10-3
CAISSLGRGQETQYF
TGTGCCATCAGCTCCCTGGGACGAGGACAAGAGACCCAGTACTTC
>15|TRBJ2-1|TRBD2|few|TRBV2
CASSDPPGTTNEQFF
TGTGCCAGCAGTGACCCGCCTGGGACTACGAATGAGCAGTTCTTC
>17|TRBJ2-2|TRBD2|NA|TRBV5-1
CASSLEVLAGFAGELFF
TGCGCCAGCAGCTTGGAAGTACTAGCGGGGTTCGCCGGGGAGCTGTTTTTT
>14|TRBJ2-3|NA|NA|TRBV20-1
CIARVRGATDTQYF
TGCATTGCTAGAGTTAGGGGGGCCACAGATACGCAGTATTTT